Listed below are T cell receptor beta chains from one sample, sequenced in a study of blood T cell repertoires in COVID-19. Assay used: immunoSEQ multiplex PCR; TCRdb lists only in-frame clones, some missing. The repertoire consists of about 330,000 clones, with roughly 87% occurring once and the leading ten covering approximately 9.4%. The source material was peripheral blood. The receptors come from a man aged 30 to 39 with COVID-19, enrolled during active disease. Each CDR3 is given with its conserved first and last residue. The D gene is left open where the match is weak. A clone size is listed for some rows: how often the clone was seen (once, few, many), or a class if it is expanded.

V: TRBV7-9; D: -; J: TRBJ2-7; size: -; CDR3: CASSLAGAGAGAPPEQYF; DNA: TGTGCCAGCAGCTTAGCTGGGGCTGGGGCAGGGGCGCCTCCAGAGCAGTACTTC
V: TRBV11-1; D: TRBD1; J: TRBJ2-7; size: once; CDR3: CASRNPGQGAREQYF; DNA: TGTGCCAGCAGGAATCCGGGACAGGGGGCTAGAGAGCAGTACTTC
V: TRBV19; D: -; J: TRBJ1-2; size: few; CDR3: CASNPPQGYGYTF; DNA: TGTGCCAGTAATCCCCCCCAGGGCTATGGCTACACCTTC
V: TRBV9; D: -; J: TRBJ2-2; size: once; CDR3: CASSVRPWDTGELFF; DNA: TGTGCCAGCAGCGTCAGGCCCTGGGACACCGGGGAGCTGTTTTTT
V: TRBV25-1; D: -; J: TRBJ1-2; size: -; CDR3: CASSVGGQFYGYTF; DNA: TGTGCCAGCAGCGTGGGCGGGCAGTTCTATGGCTACACCTTC
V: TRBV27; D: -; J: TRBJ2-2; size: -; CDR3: CASSLGSYRGGTGELFF; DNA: TGTGCCAGCAGTCTAGGAAGTTACAGGGGAGGCACCGGGGAGCTGTTTTTT
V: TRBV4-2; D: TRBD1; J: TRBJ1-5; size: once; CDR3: CASSQDPGTASNQPQHF; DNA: TGTGCCAGCAGCCAAGATCCCGGGACAGCTAGCAATCAGCCCCAGCATTTT
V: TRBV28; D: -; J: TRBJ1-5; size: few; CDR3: CASRTLIIPNQPQHF; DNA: TGTGCCAGCAGGACTCTAATAATCCCTAATCAGCCCCAGCATTTT
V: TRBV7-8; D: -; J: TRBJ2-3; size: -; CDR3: CASSRAGFTSVPTDTQYF; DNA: TGTGCCAGCAGCCGGGCAGGGTTTACTTCGGTGCCCACAGATACGCAGTATTTT
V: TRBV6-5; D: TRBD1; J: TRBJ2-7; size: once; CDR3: CASSSGTGEVEQYF; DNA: TGTGCCAGCAGTTCGGGGACAGGGGAAGTCGAGCAGTACTTC
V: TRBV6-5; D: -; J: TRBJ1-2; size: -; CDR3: CASSYYTGYGYTF; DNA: TGTGCCAGCAGTTACTATACAGGATATGGCTACACCTTC
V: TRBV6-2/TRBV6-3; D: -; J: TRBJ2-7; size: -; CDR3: CASSILGATLSYEQYF; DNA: TGTGCCAGCAGCATTCTAGGCGCCACGCTCTCCTACGAGCAGTACTTC
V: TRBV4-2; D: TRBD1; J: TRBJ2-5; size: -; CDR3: CASRWGAGGLETQYF; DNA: TGTGCCAGCAGGTGGGGGGCAGGGGGCTTAGAGACCCAGTACTTC
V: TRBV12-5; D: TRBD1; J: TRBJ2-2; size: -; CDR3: CASGLARDRGAGELFF; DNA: TGTGCTAGTGGTTTGGCCCGGGACAGGGGGGCCGGGGAGCTGTTTTTT
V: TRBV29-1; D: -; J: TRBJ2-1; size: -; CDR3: CSVEKQLSYNEQFF; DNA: TGCAGCGTTGAGAAACAGCTCTCCTACAATGAGCAGTTCTTC
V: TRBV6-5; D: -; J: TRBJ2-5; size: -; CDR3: CASSLTRDNQETQYF; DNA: TGTGCCAGCAGTCTGACCCGGGACAACCAAGAGACCCAGTACTTC
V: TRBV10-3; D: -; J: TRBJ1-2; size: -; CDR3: CAISESIPVTTNYGYTF; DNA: TGTGCCATCAGTGAGTCGATTCCAGTGACAACTAACTATGGCTACACCTTC
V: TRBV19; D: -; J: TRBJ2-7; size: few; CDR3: CASTSGYRDEQYF; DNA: TGTGCCAGTACCTCAGGGTATCGGGACGAGCAGTACTTC
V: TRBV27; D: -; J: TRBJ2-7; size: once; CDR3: CASRRTGSYEQYF; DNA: TGTGCCAGCAGGAGAACAGGATCCTACGAGCAGTACTTC
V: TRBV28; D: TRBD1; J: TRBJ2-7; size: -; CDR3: CASRTGTGWYEQYF; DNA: TGTGCCAGCAGAACCGGGACAGGGTGGTACGAGCAGTACTTC
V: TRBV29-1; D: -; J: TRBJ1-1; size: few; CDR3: CSVGPLRGFSSNTEAFF; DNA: TGCAGCGTTGGGCCCCTTAGAGGATTTAGTTCGAACACTGAAGCTTTCTTT
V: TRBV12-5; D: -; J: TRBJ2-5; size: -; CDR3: CASGPAPDRGRRLREGRETQYF; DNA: TGTGCTAGTGGTCCCGCCCCTGACAGGGGGCGTAGGTTGCGGGAGGGCCGGGAGACCCAGTACTTC
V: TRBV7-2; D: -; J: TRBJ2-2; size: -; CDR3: CASSLLRVGSTGELFF; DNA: TGTGCCAGCAGCTTACTCAGGGTTGGTTCCACCGGGGAGCTGTTTTTT
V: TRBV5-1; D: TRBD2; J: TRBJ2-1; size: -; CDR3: CASSSGGDSVNEQFF; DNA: TGCGCCAGCAGCTCGGGAGGGGACTCAGTTAATGAGCAGTTCTTC
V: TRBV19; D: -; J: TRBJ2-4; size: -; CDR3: CASSINFHTPAKNIQYF; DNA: TGTGCCAGTAGTATAAATTTCCACACCCCGGCCAAAAACATTCAGTACTTC
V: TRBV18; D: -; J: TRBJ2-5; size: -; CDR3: CASSPATGTSQETQYF; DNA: TGTGCCAGCTCACCAGCTACCGGGACATCGCAAGAGACCCAGTACTTC
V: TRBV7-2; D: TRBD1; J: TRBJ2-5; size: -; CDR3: CASSSGQGVWETQYF; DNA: TGTGCCAGCAGCTCAGGACAGGGAGTATGGGAGACCCAGTACTTC
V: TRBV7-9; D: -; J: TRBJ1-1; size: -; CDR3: CASSLDRGFSEAFF; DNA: TGTGCCAGCAGCTTAGATAGGGGTTTTTCTGAAGCTTTCTTT
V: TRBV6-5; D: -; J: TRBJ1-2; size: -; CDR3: CATSLQGVGYTF; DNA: TGTGCTACGTCCCTCCAAGGGGTTGGCTACACCTTC
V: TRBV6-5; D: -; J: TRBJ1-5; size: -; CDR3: CASTQGGSQPQHF; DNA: TGTGCCAGCACTCAAGGGGGAAGTCAGCCCCAGCATTTT
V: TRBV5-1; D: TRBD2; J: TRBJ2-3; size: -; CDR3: CASSLGLAGALQVQYF; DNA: TGCGCCAGCAGCTTGGGACTAGCGGGGGCCCTACAGGTGCAGTATTTT
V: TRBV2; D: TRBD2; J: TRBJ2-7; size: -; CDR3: CASMDGGGYEQYF; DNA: TGTGCCAGCATGGACGGGGGAGGGTACGAGCAGTACTTC
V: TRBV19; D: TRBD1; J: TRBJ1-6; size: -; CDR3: CASSGQGNSPLHF; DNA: TGTGCCAGCTCCGGACAGGGGAATTCACCCCTCCACTTT
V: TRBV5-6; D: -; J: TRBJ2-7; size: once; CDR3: CASSLGGALYEQYF; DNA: TGTGCCAGCAGCTTGGGAGGCGCCCTCTACGAGCAGTACTTC
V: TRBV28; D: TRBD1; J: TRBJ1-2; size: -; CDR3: CASSLWTGGYGYTF; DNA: TGTGCCAGCAGTTTATGGACAGGGGGGTATGGCTACACCTTC
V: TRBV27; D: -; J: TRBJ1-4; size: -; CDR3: CASSSRAATNEKLFF; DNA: TGTGCCAGCAGTTCCAGGGCTGCAACTAATGAAAAACTGTTTTTT
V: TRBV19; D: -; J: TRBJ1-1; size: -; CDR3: CASRVRAEAFF; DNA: TGTGCCAGTAGGGTTCGGGCTGAAGCTTTCTTT
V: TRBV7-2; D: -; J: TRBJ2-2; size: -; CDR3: CASSLEGATGELFF; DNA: TGTGCCAGCAGCTTAGAGGGAGCCACCGGGGAGCTGTTTTTT